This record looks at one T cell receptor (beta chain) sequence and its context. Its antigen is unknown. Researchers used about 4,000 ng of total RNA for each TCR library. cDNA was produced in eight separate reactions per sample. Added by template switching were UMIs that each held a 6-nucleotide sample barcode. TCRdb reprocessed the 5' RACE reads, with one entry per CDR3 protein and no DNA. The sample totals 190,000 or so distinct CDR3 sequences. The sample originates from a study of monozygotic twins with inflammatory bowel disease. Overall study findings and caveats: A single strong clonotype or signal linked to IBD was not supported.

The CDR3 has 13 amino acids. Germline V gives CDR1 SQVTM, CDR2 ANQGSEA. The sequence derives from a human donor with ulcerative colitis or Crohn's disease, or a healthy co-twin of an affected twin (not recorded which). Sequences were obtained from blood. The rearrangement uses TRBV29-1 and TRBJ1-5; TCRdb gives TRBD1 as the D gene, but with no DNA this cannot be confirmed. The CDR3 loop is CSVSRGFDQPQHF.